A single TCR beta chain is shown here with its context. Method: immunoSEQ multiplex PCR; TCRdb's copy keeps in-frame clones and lacks some. Of fewer than 200,000 clones in the sample, 80% to 90% were seen once. CDR3 length equals 14 residues. From germline, CDR1 is SGDLS and CDR2 YYNGEE. The trim removed 1 base at V and 5 bases at J, leaving 3 bases unmatched. This sample stems from a study of blood T cell repertoires in COVID-19. Study summary: Material from acute and convalescent COVID-19 was sourced from the United States, Italy and Spain.

The chain has TRBV9 and TRBJ1-5; 7 bases are shared with TRBD1. The clonotype was recovered from a man between 50 and 59 years old with active or convalescent COVID-19. The sequencing sample was made of peripheral blood. The CDR3 loop reads CASSVLGTDQPQHF. The CDR3 nucleotides are TGTGCCAGCAGCGTATTAGGGACAGATCAGCCCCAGCATTTT.